A few counts support the clone carrying this T cell receptor (beta chain). The sample comes from a study of patients and donors after allogeneic stem cell transplantation. CDR1 is SGHDT, CDR2 YYEEEE, per germline. V dropped 4 bases and J dropped 5 bases, with 18 bases sitting between them. CDR3 length: 15 residues. TCRdb reprocessed the RT-PCR reads with MiXCR, giving one entry per CDR3 protein. The table lists some 880,000 distinct CDR3 sequences, roughly 18% of them singletons. The specimen was blood, either unsorted or a sorted T cell fraction (not recorded which). The chain has TRBV5-6 and TRBJ2-5; D remains unclear. This receptor was obtained from a human donor who was either an allogeneic HSCT recipient or a stem cell or donor lymphocyte infusion donor (not recorded which). It is not recorded whose cells these are; they may come from a transplant donor. CDR3: CASSVAGQTDETQYF. The DNA for the CDR3 is TGTGCCAGCAGCGTAGCCGGGCAGACGGATGAGACCCAGTACTTC.